This T cell receptor (beta chain) came from a study of blood T cell repertoires in COVID-19. For the study at large: Samples of COVID-19 (acute and convalescent) were obtained from the United States, Italy and Spain. Sources were T cells, B-cell-depleted T cells, or PBMCs; the material itself was cDNA or gDNA.

CDR1 is SGHAT, CDR2 FQNNGV, per germline. The V gene end was trimmed by 5 bases and the J gene end by 9 bases; junction bases not matched to a gene: 7. The CDR3 runs to 14 residues. This clone has a handful of counts. Only in-frame clones appear in the TCRdb table, and some are missing; sequencing was by immunoSEQ multiplex PCR. The sample has around 250,000 clones; approximately 87% are singletons. The receptor was isolated from a human donor in a cohort sampled during active COVID-19. The genes are TRBV11-2 and TRBJ2-1; 10 bases are shared with TRBD1. Material: peripheral blood. As DNA, the CDR3 is TGTGCCAGCAGCCTGGGACAGGGGTCGATTGAGCAGTTCTTC. Translated, it gives CASSLGQGSIEQFF.